The next 22 T cell receptor beta chains were all read from a single sample in a study of blood T cell repertoires in COVID-19. Only in-frame clones appear in the TCRdb table, and some are missing; sequencing was by immunoSEQ multiplex PCR. Of 70,000 to 100,000 clones in the sample, around 88% were seen once. The sequenced sample was peripheral blood. These TCRs come from a woman aged 55-75 years with COVID-19, enrolled during active disease.

The chain links TRBV4-2 to TRBJ2-3; 11 nucleotides line up with TRBD2. The length of the CDR3 is 17 residues. Germline CDR1 reads LGHNA; CDR2 reads YNFKEQ. The trim removed 1 base at V and 2 bases at J, leaving 5 bases unmatched. The CDR3 sequence: CASSQALAGGPTDTQYF. CDR3 coding DNA: TGTGCCAGCAGCCAAGCCTTAGCGGGGGGGCCCACAGATACGCAGTATTTT.

This chain joins TRBV6-5 and TRBJ2-7; TRBD1 is a possible D gene (5 bases). The closer fit of TRBJ2-1 to the DNA end suggests the J call may be wrong. This CDR3 has 15 amino acids. The germline V gene encodes CDR1 MNHEY and CDR2 SVGAGI. Here the CDR3 DNA reads TGTGCCAGCAGGGGTCACACAGGAACCTACAATGAGCAGTTCTTC. Protein: CASRGHTGTYNEQFF.

The rearrangement joins TRBV30 to TRBJ2-5; TRBD2 agrees at 11 bases. Looked up from germline, CDR1 is GTSNPN and CDR2 is SVGIG (reference sequence). The CDR3 has 16 residues. After removal of 3 bases from V and 4 bases from J, the junction contained 10 bases not matched to a gene. CDR3 DNA sequence: TGTGCCTGGAGCGCCAGACTAGCGGGGCCCCCAGAGACCCAGTACTTC. Translated: CAWSARLAGPPETQYF.

V and J are TRBV7-2 and TRBJ1-2, with 10 bases fitting TRBD1. After removal of 4 bases from V and 0 bases from J, the junction contained 5 bases not matched to a gene. Germline V CDR1 and CDR2: SGHTA, FQGNSA. CDR3 length equals 16 residues. CDR3 sequence reads: CASSYGTGEANYGYTF. The CDR3 nucleotides are TGTGCCAGCAGCTACGGGACAGGGGAGGCTAACTATGGCTACACCTTC.

V is TRBV5-1 and J is TRBJ1-4; maybe TRBD1 (5 bases). Trimming stripped 5 bases from V and 8 bases from J, with 16 bases between. CDR3 size: 14 residues. Per germline, CDR1 SGHRS and CDR2 YFSETQ. The CDR3 region is CASRIGRGTEKLFF. The CDR3 nucleotides read TGCGCCAGCAGGATTGGGCGCGGGACGGAAAAACTGTTTTTT.

This clone was seen a single time. J is TRBJ1-1 and V is TRBV7-9, with TRBD1 identical over 8 bases. The V and J ends lost 2 bases and 4 bases, in that order; junction bases with no gene match: 9. CDR3 length: 16 residues. Germline CDR1 reads SEHNR; CDR2 reads FQNEAQ (reference sequence). CDR3 in amino acids: CASSLTPQGAFTEAFF. CDR3 coding DNA: TGTGCCAGCAGCTTAACCCCCCAGGGGGCTTTCACTGAAGCTTTCTTT.

V usage is TRBV18 and J usage is TRBJ1-3; 7 positions agree with TRBD1. The CDR3 consists of 17 residues. The V gene's germline CDR1 is KGHSH and CDR2 LQKENI. V shed 3 bases, J shed 2 bases, and the junction held 10 bases outside the gene matches. CDR3 DNA: TGTGCCAGCTCACCGCCGGGGACAGACTCAACTGGAAACACCATATATTTT. It translates to CASSPPGTDSTGNTIYF.

The CDR3 loop is CAWRAYDRPNTEAFF. The CDR3 DNA is TGTGCCTGGAGGGCCTATGACAGGCCCAACACTGAAGCTTTCTTT. The chain employs TRBV30 and TRBJ1-1; D is possibly TRBD1 (6 bases). Germline CDR1 is GTSNPN and CDR2 is SVGIG (reference sequence). Trimming took 3 bases from V and 2 from J, leaving 16 bases between them. The CDR3 has 15 residues. The variable domain in full, completed from reference TRBV30 and TRBJ1-1, reads SQTIHQWPATLVQPVGSPLSLECTVEGTSNPNLYWYRQAAGRGLQLLFYSVGIGQISSEVPQNLSASRPQDRQFILSSKKLLLSDSGFYLCAWRAYDRPNTEAFFGQGTRLTVV.

The V and J genes are TRBV5-4 and TRBJ1-1; 7 nucleotides match TRBD1. CDR1 and CDR2 (germline): SGHNT, YYREEE (reference sequence). The CDR3 runs to 13 residues. Trimming removed 7 bases from V and 2 bases from J; junction bases left unmatched: 5. CDR3 residues: CASRYRGNTEAFF. CDR3 nucleotides: TGTGCCAGCCGGTACAGGGGTAACACTGAAGCTTTCTTT. The whole variable domain, filled in from reference TRBV5-4 and TRBJ1-1, reads ETGVTQSPTHLIKTRGQQVTLRCSSQSGHNTVSWYQQALGQGPQFIFQYYREEENGRGNFPPRFSGLQFPNYSSELNVNALELDDSALYLCASRYRGNTEAFFGQGTRLTVV.

This rearrangement joins TRBV10-3 to TRBJ1-3, with TRBD1 identical over 7 bases. V trimming: 9 bases; J trimming: 3 bases; junction bases outside the gene matches: 8. This CDR3 has 14 amino acids. Germline-derived CDR1 and CDR2 are ENHRY and SYGVKD. Here the CDR3 DNA reads TGTGCCATTCGGACAGGAATGGGTGGAAACACCATATATTTT. It yields the protein CAIRTGMGGNTIYF.

The V gene is TRBV2, the J gene TRBJ2-2; tentative D call: TRBD1 (5 bases). The length of the CDR3 is 13 residues. V was clipped by 9 bases and J by 6 bases, with 14 bases between them. From germline, CDR1 is SNHLY and CDR2 FYNNEI. DNA of the CDR3: TGTGCCAGTCGTCGGTGGGGCTCCGGGGAGCTGTTTTTT. This encodes CASRRWGSGELFF.

The chain couples TRBV5-1 to TRBJ2-3, with 9 bases identical to TRBD2. The germline V gene encodes CDR1 SGHRS and CDR2 YFSETQ. The CDR3 is 13 amino acids. V lost 6 bases and J lost 6; bases outside the gene matches: 5. For the CDR3, the DNA is TGCGCCAGCAAGCTAGCGGGGCGTGATACGCAGTATTTT. Translating it yields CASKLAGRDTQYF.

V usage is TRBV5-6 and J usage is TRBJ1-4, with D tentatively TRBD1 (6 bases). The CDR3 runs 14 residues. The V end was cut by 4 bases, the J end by 7 bases, with 14 bases between. Germline CDR1 is SGHDT and CDR2 is YYEEEE. CDR3: CASSPGTISEKLFF. The CDR3 bases are TGTGCCAGCAGCCCCGGGACAATCTCTGAAAAACTGTTTTTT.

This chain links TRBV2 with TRBJ1-2; D call uncertain. Between the trimmed V and J ends, which lost 6 bases and 3 bases, there was a span of 11 bases. Germline CDR1 SNHLY, CDR2 FYNNEI. The length of the CDR3 is 13 residues. The CDR3 coding sequence is TGTGCCAGCAGCCCAGACTGGGACTATGGCTACACCTTC. Translation: CASSPDWDYGYTF. The full variable domain, completed using reference TRBV2 and TRBJ1-2, is EPEVTQTPSHQVTQMGQEVILRCVPISNHLYFYWYRQILGQKVEFLVSFYNNEISEKSEIFDDQFSVERPDGSNFTLKIRSTKLEDSAMYFCASSPDWDYGYTFGSGTRLTVV.

The V and J genes are TRBV11-2 and TRBJ2-2; unclear D gene. The CDR3 is 11 amino acids. Germline assignment: CDR1 SGHAT and CDR2 FQNNGV. V was pared by 7 bases and J by 8 bases, with 8 bases between. The CDR3 sequence is CASTVVGELFF. CDR3 in DNA: TGTGCCAGCACCGTCGTGGGGGAGCTGTTTTTT.

The J gene is TRBJ2-5, the V gene TRBV5-8, with D possibly being TRBD1 (7 bases). This CDR3 has 14 residues. The V end was cut by 4 bases, the J end by 3 bases, with 13 bases between. The V gene's germline CDR1 is SGHTS and CDR2 YDEGEE. As DNA, the CDR3 is TGTGCCAGCAGCCGCGGGACAGCTAAAGAGACCCAGTACTTC. Translating it yields CASSRGTAKETQYF.

The V call is TRBV20-1, the J call TRBJ2-7; no firm D call. This CDR3 has 11 residues. Trimming cost V 3 bases and J 4 bases, with 7 bases left between them. From germline, CDR1 is DFQATT and CDR2 SNEGSKA (reference sequence). The CDR3 protein is CSASDGYEQYF. The CDR3, as DNA: TGCAGTGCTAGTGACGGTTACGAGCAGTACTTC.

This clone was seen once. This rearrangement joins TRBV5-1 to TRBJ1-1; unclear D gene. Germline CDR1 and CDR2: SGHRS and YFSETQ. The V end was cut by 3 bases, the J end by 5 bases, with 17 bases between. This CDR3 is 15 amino acids long. The CDR3 here is CASSYDPPRRTEAFF. DNA for the CDR3: TGCGCCAGCAGCTACGACCCACCGCGGCGTACTGAAGCTTTCTTT.

The rearrangement links TRBV24-1 to TRBJ1-5, with D possibly matching TRBD1 (6 bases). This CDR3 has 15 amino acids. V lost 0 bases and J lost 8, with 13 bases in between. Germline V lookup: CDR1 KGHDR, CDR2 SFDVKD. The CDR3 DNA sequence: TGTGCCACCAGTGATTTGCTGGCAGGGGCTGAGCCCCAGCATTTT. Its protein product is CATSDLLAGAEPQHF.

This clone was seen a handful of times. V and J are TRBV3-1 (or the pseudogene TRBV3-2) and TRBJ1-2; TRBD1 aligns across 7 bases. CDR1 and CDR2 from the germline V gene are LGHDT and YNNKEL (reference sequence). V gave up 1 base and J gave up 5 bases; unmatched junction bases: 10. The length of the CDR3 is 16 residues. This CDR3 is CASSQADPGRGYGYTF. The CDR3, as DNA: TGTGCCAGCAGCCAAGCAGATCCCGGCAGGGGGTATGGCTACACCTTC.

This chain joins TRBV7-8 and TRBJ1-1, with D perhaps TRBD1 (6 bases). The CDR3 length is 14 residues. The germline V gene has CDR1 SGHVS and CDR2 FQNEAQ. The ends were cut back, 5 bases at V and 1 base at J, with 11 bases in the middle. CDR3 amino acids: CASSRGQRNTEAFF. The CDR3 DNA reads as TGTGCCAGCAGCCGCGGACAGAGGAACACTGAAGCTTTCTTT.

The CDR3 bases are TGTGCCAGCAGCGAGGCCCCTAGCGGCGGCCCTGGGGAGCAGTACTTC. Translated: CASSEAPSGGPGEQYF. This rearrangement joins TRBV9 to TRBJ2-7; 7 positions match TRBD2. Germline V gene data show CDR1 as SGDLS and CDR2 as YYNGEE. This CDR3 has 16 amino acids. The trim removed 3 bases at V and 7 bases at J, leaving 16 bases unmatched. The whole variable domain, remainder taken from reference TRBV9 and TRBJ2-7, is DSGVTQTPKHLITATGQRVTLRCSPRSGDLSVYWYQQSLDQGLQFLIQYYNGEERAKGNILERFSAQQFPDLHSELNLSSLELGDSALYFCASSEAPSGGPGEQYFGPGTRLTVT.